A selection of T cell receptor beta chains follows, all from one sample in a study of T cell responses to AZD1222 COVID-19 vaccine. Generated by immunoSEQ multiplex PCR, the TCRdb table keeps only in-frame clones and is missing some. Among about 150,000 clones, 85% to 95% were seen once, and the ten largest hold less than 2%. The sequencing used peripheral blood, collected on day 0 of AZD1222 vaccination. Receptors originate from an adult in good health. CDR3s include the opening cysteine and the closing phenylalanine or tryptophan. D genes are given only for firm matches. Only some rows state a clone size, as once, few, many or a class for expanded clones.

J gene | V gene | clone size | D gene | CDR3 length | CDR3 protein | CDR3 DNA
TRBJ2-1 | TRBV5-1 | . | TRBD2 | 15 | CASSPGGLMNNEQFF | TGCGCCAGCAGCCCGGGGGGACTCATGAACAATGAGCAGTTCTTC
TRBJ2-4 | TRBV6-5 | . | . | 16 | CASSYAGAIGKNIQYF | TGTGCCAGCAGTTACGCAGGGGCCATAGGCAAAAACATTCAGTACTTC
TRBJ1-1 | TRBV13 | . | . | 14 | CASSFGGPGTEAFF | TGTGCCAGCAGCTTTGGAGGTCCCGGGACTGAAGCTTTCTTT
TRBJ2-7 | TRBV10-1 | once | TRBD1 | 16 | CASSEFRDRGSYEQYF | TGCGCCAGCAGTGAGTTCCGGGACAGGGGCTCCTACGAGCAGTACTTC
TRBJ2-3 | TRBV19 | . | TRBD1 | 13 | CASRDRGTDTQYF | TGTGCCAGCCGGGACAGGGGTACAGATACGCAGTATTTT
TRBJ1-3 | TRBV6-5 | . | TRBD1 | 15 | CASRRKDRARNTIYF | TGTGCCAGCAGGCGCAAGGACAGGGCAAGAAACACCATATATTTT
TRBJ1-4 | TRBV5-4 | . | . | 14 | CASSWAPVEEKLFF | TGTGCCAGCAGCTGGGCGCCGGTAGAGGAAAAACTGTTTTTT
TRBJ1-1 | TRBV9 | . | TRBD1 | 13 | CASSAGGNTEAFF | TGTGCCAGCAGCGCAGGGGGGAACACTGAAGCTTTCTTT
TRBJ2-5 | TRBV11-1 | . | . | 14 | CASSSGHSQETQYF | TGTGCCAGCAGCTCGGGTCACAGTCAAGAGACCCAGTACTTC
TRBJ2-1 | TRBV19 | . | . | 12 | CASSIGLDEQFF | TGTGCCAGTAGTATCGGGCTGGATGAGCAGTTCTTC
TRBJ2-1 | TRBV11-2 | once | . | 16 | CASSLSGGKTYNEQFF | TGTGCCAGCAGCTTATCCGGCGGGAAGACCTACAATGAGCAGTTCTTC
TRBJ1-5 | TRBV7-9 | . | TRBD1 | 17 | CASSAARGQGSNQPQHF | TGTGCCAGCAGCGCAGCTCGGGGACAGGGGAGCAATCAGCCCCAGCATTTT
TRBJ2-7 | TRBV11-2 | . | . | 16 | CASSSPGRPKSYEQYF | TGTGCCAGCAGCTCCCCCGGCAGGCCCAAATCCTACGAGCAGTACTTC
TRBJ2-1 | TRBV9 | . | . | 14 | CASSPSAGLNEQFF | TGTGCCAGCAGCCCTAGCGCTGGACTCAATGAGCAGTTCTTC
TRBJ1-1 | TRBV19 | . | . | 16 | CASSTRHGLGNTEAFF | TGTGCCAGTAGTACCAGACATGGTTTGGGGAACACTGAAGCTTTCTTT
TRBJ2-1 | TRBV5-1 | . | . | 15 | CASSLNRGRYNEQFF | TGCGCCAGCAGCTTGAATCGAGGCCGGTACAATGAGCAGTTCTTC
TRBJ1-2 | TRBV28 | . | TRBD1 | 16 | CASSQSPGDSNYGYTF | TGTGCCAGCAGTCAAAGTCCCGGGGACAGCAACTATGGCTACACCTTC
TRBJ1-2 | TRBV7-9 | . | . | 14 | CASSLAGEVGGYTF | TGTGCCAGCAGCTTAGCGGGGGAAGTGGGAGGCTACACCTTC
TRBJ1-2 | TRBV18 | . | . | 14 | CASSPGGRNYGYTF | TGTGCCAGCTCACCGGGGGGGCGAAACTATGGCTACACCTTC
TRBJ2-2 | TRBV7-3 | . | . | 14 | CASSRQQNTGELFF | TGTGCCAGCAGCCGGCAGCAGAACACCGGGGAGCTGTTTTTT
TRBJ2-1 | TRBV3-1/TRBV3-2 | . | TRBD2 | 15 | CASSQAPGGGGEQFF | TGTGCCAGCAGCCAGGCCCCGGGGGGTGGTGGTGAGCAGTTCTTC
TRBJ1-5 | TRBV19 | . | . | 15 | CASSILPGGGQPQHF | TGTGCCAGTAGTATATTGCCCGGAGGGGGTCAGCCCCAGCATTTT
TRBJ1-1 | TRBV4-2 | . | . | 16 | CASSQGTGSGGTEAFF | TGTGCCAGCAGCCAAGGAACCGGCAGCGGGGGGACTGAAGCTTTCTTT
TRBJ2-7 | TRBV13 | . | . | 16 | CASSSPDRRRSYEQYF | TGTGCCAGCAGCTCACCCGACAGGAGGCGATCCTACGAGCAGTACTTC
TRBJ2-2 | TRBV4-2 | . | TRBD2 | 14 | CASSQASGAGELFF | TGTGCCAGCAGCCAAGCTAGCGGGGCCGGGGAGCTGTTTTTT
TRBJ1-2 | TRBV27 | . | TRBD1 | 13 | CASSLTGNHGYTF | TGTGCCAGCAGTTTGACAGGGAACCATGGCTACACCTTC
TRBJ1-1 | TRBV3-1/TRBV3-2 | . | . | 17 | CASSPPGASQWNTEAFF | TGTGCCAGCAGCCCACCGGGCGCGTCCCAATGGAACACTGAAGCTTTCTTT
TRBJ1-4 | TRBV2 | . | . | 13 | CASKPEVNEKLFF | TGTGCCAGCAAGCCAGAAGTTAATGAAAAACTGTTTTTT
TRBJ1-2 | TRBV5-6 | . | . | 14 | CASSPSIHNYGYTF | TGTGCCAGCAGCCCCTCTATACATAACTATGGCTACACCTTC
TRBJ1-2 | TRBV2 | . | . | 14 | CASRLDSQNYGYTF | TGTGCCAGCAGGCTCGACTCGCAGAACTATGGCTACACCTTC
TRBJ2-1 | TRBV3-1/TRBV3-2 | . | TRBD2 | 16 | CASSDRRAGGRNEQFF | TGTGCCAGCAGCGACCGAAGGGCGGGGGGTAGGAATGAGCAGTTCTTC
TRBJ1-1 | TRBV7-9 | . | . | 17 | CASSLGRGRIEGTEAFF | TGTGCCAGCAGCCTTGGCAGGGGCAGAATAGAAGGCACTGAAGCTTTCTTT
TRBJ1-1 | TRBV18 | . | . | 15 | CASSQTVRGGTEAFF | TGTGCCAGCTCTCAAACTGTTAGGGGGGGCACTGAAGCTTTCTTT
TRBJ2-1 | TRBV24-1 | . | TRBD2 | 20 | CATSDLTPHPFGGRGNEQFF | TGTGCCACCAGTGATTTGACCCCTCACCCGTTTGGCGGGAGAGGGAATGAGCAGTTCTTC
TRBJ1-2 | TRBV3-1/TRBV3-2 | . | TRBD1 | 12 | CASRRYRGGYTF | TGTGCCAGCAGAAGATACAGGGGCGGCTACACCTTC
TRBJ2-7 | TRBV5-1 | . | TRBD1 | 16 | CASTKGGTGWDYEQYF | TGCGCCAGCACTAAAGGAGGGACAGGGTGGGACTACGAGCAGTACTTC
TRBJ2-6 | TRBV18 | once | TRBD2 | 15 | CASSPGGAGANVLTF | TGTGCCAGCTCACCGGGGGGGGCTGGGGCCAACGTCCTGACTTTC